A single sample is the source of the 28 T cell receptor beta chains below, sequenced in a study of T cell repertoires in cytomegalovirus infection. TCRdb processed the reads anew with MiXCR; each CDR3 protein has one entry. The data show around 800,000 distinct CDR3 sequences, around a third seen once. The antigens of these receptors remain unknown. Sequences were derived from cultured CD8+ T cells from PBMCs, sampled from culture after CMV antigen stimulation. Source of these receptors: a human donor in good health (CMV status not recorded). Some clones in this sample may be carry-over from other donors' samples.

The sample holds a few counts of this clonotype. The chain joins TRBV6-5 to TRBJ2-5; D is perhaps TRBD2 (5 bases). This CDR3 has 16 residues. Trimming shortened V by 0 bases and J by 2 bases, and 13 bases separated the two germline ends. The germline gives CDR1 MNHEY, CDR2 SVGAGI. The CDR3 sequence is CASSYSFSAQQETQYF. In DNA, the CDR3 is TGTGCCAGCAGTTACTCGTTTAGCGCGCAACAAGAGACCCAGTACTTC.

A word on this clonotype: Sequence at one end of the junction differs from germline and may be a read error. The chain joins TRBV11-2 to TRBJ1-1, with TRBD1 identical over 11 bases. CDR3 size: 16 residues. Germline-derived CDR1 and CDR2 are SGHAT and FQNNGV. The CDR3 loop is CASSLWDRGENTEASF. The DNA for the CDR3 is TGTGCCAGCAGCTTATGGGACAGGGGGGAAAACACTGAAGCTTCCTTT.

As to this clonotype: An end of the junction differs from the germline gene, which may be a read error. The V call is TRBV29-1, the J call TRBJ1-2; D is unclear. CDR3 length: 13 amino acids. Germline values: CDR1 SQVTM, CDR2 ANQGSEA. CDR3 bases: TGCAGCGTTAAAGACGGGGATCCCTATGGCTACACCTTC. It encodes CSVKDGDPYGYTF.

In its sample, this clonotype was seen many times. The chain links TRBV7-9 to TRBJ2-7, with D unresolved. CDR1 and CDR2 (germline): SEHNR, FQNEAQ (reference sequence). The ends were cut back, 2 bases at V and 4 bases at J, with 9 bases in the middle. This CDR3 contains 13 residues. CDR3 bases: TGTGCCAGCAGCTTATCTTCCGCGTACGAGCAGTACTTC. Translated, it gives CASSLSSAYEQYF.

The V call is TRBV28, the J call TRBJ2-5, with D unclear. The V end was cut by 4 bases, the J end by 1 base, with 10 bases between. The germline V gene encodes CDR1 MDHEN and CDR2 SYDVKM. This CDR3 comprises 14 residues. CDR3 DNA sequence: TGTGCCAGCAGTTCCTCATGGACCCAAGAGACCCAGTACTTC. Its translation is CASSSSWTQETQYF. Full variable domain (missing parts from reference TRBV28 and TRBJ2-5): DVKVTQSSRYLVKRTGEKVFLECVQDMDHENMFWYRQDPGLGLRLIYFSYDVKMKEKGDIPEGYSVSREKKERFSLILESASTNQTSMYLCASSSSWTQETQYFGPGTRLLVL.

The J gene is TRBJ2-1, the V gene TRBV29-1; tentative D call: TRBD1 (5 bases). With 2 bases removed from V and 8 bases from J, the gap between germline ends came to 10 bases. The CDR3 is 12 amino acids. The V gene's germline CDR1 is SQVTM and CDR2 ANQGSEA. CDR3: CSVEYRLDEQFF. CDR3 in DNA: TGCAGCGTTGAATACAGGTTAGATGAGCAGTTCTTC.

This sequence joins TRBV5-6 and TRBJ2-3; 9 nucleotides line up with TRBD1. The CDR3 runs 20 residues. J was trimmed by 1 base and V by 5 bases; bases with no gene match: 20. Germline lookup yields CDR1 SGHDT and CDR2 YYEEEE. The CDR3 here is CASSHSPFWTGVVRTDTQYF. CDR3 bases: TGTGCCAGCAGTCATTCCCCTTTTTGGACAGGGGTCGTCCGCACAGATACGCAGTATTTT.

A few counts support this clonotype. The chain carries TRBV7-9 and TRBJ1-1, with D possibly TRBD1 on 5 matching bases. Per the germline V gene, CDR1 is SEHNR and CDR2 is FQNEAQ (reference sequence). The CDR3 has 14 amino acids. V was trimmed by 5 bases and J by 4 bases, leaving 14 bases between them. CDR3 DNA: TGTGCCAGCAGCCCCGGGACGAGCCCCACTGAAGCTTTCTTT. It codes for CASSPGTSPTEAFF.

The table lists this clonotype with a few counts. The chain uses TRBV13 and TRBJ1-1; D gene uncertain. Germline lookup yields CDR1 PRHDT and CDR2 FYEKMQ (reference sequence). Trimming pared 5 bases from V and 0 bases from J, leaving 7 bases between. The CDR3 is 13 residues long. CDR3 sequence reads: CASSKVMNTEAFF. The CDR3 region has the DNA TGTGCCAGCAGCAAGGTCATGAACACTGAAGCTTTCTTT.

The V and J genes are TRBV29-1 and TRBJ2-4; D is possibly TRBD1 (6 bases). This CDR3 spans 13 amino acids. The V end was cut by 7 bases, the J end by 11 bases, with 21 bases between. Germline CDR1 and CDR2: SQVTM and ANQGSEA. The CDR3 reads CSAEGRGTLFQYF. As DNA, the CDR3 is TGCAGCGCTGAGGGCCGAGGGACACTGTTTCAGTACTTC.

This clonotype occurred a few times. The J gene is TRBJ2-1, the V gene TRBV6-1; maybe TRBD2 (5 bases). V gave up 8 bases and J gave up 10 bases, with 15 bases separating them. The V gene's germline CDR1 is MNHNS and CDR2 SASEGT. The CDR3 is 12 residues long. The CDR3 DNA follows: TGTGCCAGCCTTTCCCGGGCGGGCGAGCAGTTCTTC. Translating gives CASLSRAGEQFF.

CDR3 residues: CASSLSGNLGYTF. DNA of the CDR3: TGTGCCAGCAGTTTATCAGGGAATTTGGGCTACACCTTC. The chain joins TRBV27 to TRBJ1-2; unclear D gene. Trimming took off 0 bases at V and 8 bases at J, with 10 bases between the two ends. The germline V gene has CDR1 MNHEY and CDR2 SMNVEV (reference sequence). CDR3 length: 13 amino acids.

The V gene is TRBV27, the J gene TRBJ2-3; 7 bases are shared with TRBD1. Trimming at V came to 4 bases and at J to 3 bases, leaving 10 bases not matched to a gene. Germline V gene lookup returns CDR1 MNHEY and CDR2 SMNVEV (reference sequence). The CDR3 sequence is 16 residues long. CDR3 in DNA: TGTGCCAGCAGTTCCCTGACAGGGTTAGGGACAGATACGCAGTATTTT. Its translation is CASSSLTGLGTDTQYF.

Here the CDR3 DNA reads TGTGCCAGCAGCTTAGGGGCGTTAGGGGCCAACGTCCTGACTTTC. Translation: CASSLGALGANVLTF. V usage is TRBV7-6 and J usage is TRBJ2-6; unclear D gene. CDR1 and CDR2 from the germline V gene are SGHVS and FNYEAQ. The CDR3 covers 15 residues. V was trimmed by 1 base and J by 4 bases, leaving 8 bases between them. The variable domain in full, with the rest retrieved from reference TRBV7-6 and TRBJ2-6, is GAGVSQSPRYKVTKRGQDVALRCDPISGHVSLYWYRQALGQGPEFLTYFNYEAQQDKSGLPNDRFSAERPEGSISTLTIQRTEQRDSAMYRCASSLGALGANVLTFGAGSRLTVL.

The table lists this clonotype with many counts. This chain joins TRBV12-5 and TRBJ1-1; D possibly corresponds to TRBD1 (5 bases). Germline V CDR1 and CDR2: LGHNT, FRNRAP. The CDR3 is 14 amino acids. V was clipped by 3 bases and J by 5 bases, with 13 bases between them. The CDR3 loop reads CASGFRQGRTEAFF. The DNA of the CDR3 is TGTGCTAGTGGTTTTCGGCAGGGAAGAACTGAAGCTTTCTTT.

On this clonotype itself: One junction end does not reproduce the germline sequence, and a read error may be involved. The J gene is TRBJ1-4, the V gene TRBV7-2; TRBD1 is a possible D gene (6 bases). This CDR3 is built from 17 residues. Germline CDR1 is SGHTA and CDR2 is FQGNSA. CDR3 in DNA: TGTGTCAGCAGCTTAGAGGGGGGCTTGGCAACTAATGAAAAACTGTTTTTT. Translating gives CVSSLEGGLATNEKLFF.

This clonotype was seen ten or more times. V gene TRBV12-3 or TRBV12-4 combines with J gene TRBJ1-1; 7 bases align to TRBD1. The trim removed 9 bases at V and 1 base at J, leaving 5 bases unmatched. This CDR3 has 13 residues. The CDR3 coding sequence is TGTGCCAGTTTGTGGGACAGGAACACTGAAGCTTTCTTT. This codes for CASLWDRNTEAFF.

This clonotype was seen a handful of times. The chain links TRBV6-5 to TRBJ2-3; 10 positions agree with TRBD1. Losses at the gene ends were 3 bases for V and 2 bases for J; bases not matched to a gene: 8. Germline V CDR1 and CDR2: MNHEY, SVGAGI. The CDR3 spans 17 residues. CDR3 region: CASSYSFDRGHTDTQYF. The CDR3 nucleotides are TGTGCCAGCAGTTATTCGTTCGACAGGGGGCACACAGATACGCAGTATTTT.

This clonotype was detected ten times or more. As DNA, the CDR3 is TGTGCCAGCAGCTTTGCCAGACTAGCGGGGGGTCAAGATACGCAGTATTTT. It encodes CASSFARLAGGQDTQYF. J is TRBJ2-3 and V is TRBV7-2; 13 positions agree with TRBD2. The CDR3 runs to 17 residues. Germline V gives CDR1 SGHTA, CDR2 FQGNSA. The V and J ends lost 3 bases and 5 bases, in that order; junction bases with no gene match: 8.

CDR3 DNA: TGTGCCAGCAGCTTCAGGATCGGCCGTAATGAAAAACTGTTTTTT. It encodes CASSFRIGRNEKLFF. This chain joins TRBV6-5 and TRBJ1-4; no firm D call. Trimming removed 6 bases from V and 4 bases from J, with 15 bases in between. Germline CDR1 MNHEY, CDR2 SVGAGI. This CDR3 contains 15 residues.

V and J are TRBV5-4 and TRBJ1-5; 7 bases map to TRBD1. The CDR3 is made up of 14 amino acids. Trimming at V came to 4 bases and at J to 10 bases, leaving 11 bases not matched to a gene. Germline assignment: CDR1 SGHNT and CDR2 YYREEE (reference sequence). Here the CDR3 reads CASSHTPGTDPQHF. In nucleotides, the CDR3 is TGTGCCAGCAGCCACACCCCAGGGACAGATCCCCAGCATTTT. Drawing the rest from reference TRBV5-4 and TRBJ1-5, the complete variable domain is ETGVTQSPTHLIKTRGQQVTLRCSSQSGHNTVSWYQQALGQGPQFIFQYYREEENGRGNFPPRFSGLQFPNYSSELNVNALELDDSALYLCASSHTPGTDPQHFGDGTRLSIL.

The DNA for the CDR3 is TGTGCCAGCAGCTCCCCTCGCGGGGAACAAGAGACCCAGTACTTC. It codes for CASSSPRGEQETQYF. V gene TRBV6-8 combines with J gene TRBJ2-5, with TRBD2 as a possible D gene (6 bases). CDR3 length: 15 residues. Trimming took 6 bases from V and 2 from J, leaving 16 bases between them. Germline V gene lookup returns CDR1 MNHGY and CDR2 SAAAGT.

Written as DNA, the CDR3 is TGTGCCAGTAGTCCTAGCTCCGGCTCCTACGAGCAGTACGTC. Translating it yields CASSPSSGSYEQYV. The chain is built from TRBV19 and TRBJ2-7; a weak D match, TRBD2 (5 bases). Germline CDR1 LNHDA, CDR2 SQIVND (reference sequence). V dropped 5 bases and J dropped 0 bases, with 11 bases sitting between them. CDR3 size: 14 residues.

The chain employs TRBV15 and TRBJ2-7; D is unclear. Germline V gene data show CDR1 as LNHNV and CDR2 as YYDKDF (reference sequence). V was pared by 0 bases and J by 4 bases, with 13 bases between. The CDR3 runs 15 residues. CDR3 coding DNA: TGTGCCACCAGCAGAGATAAGAACCCGGGTTACGAGCAGTACTTC. Its protein product is CATSRDKNPGYEQYF. Looking up the rest from reference TRBV15 and TRBJ2-7 gives the full variable domain: DAMVIQNPRYQVTQFGKPVTLSCSQTLNHNVMYWYQQKSSQAPKLLFHYYDKDFNNEADTPDNFQSRRPNTSFCFLDIRSPGLGDTAMYLCATSRDKNPGYEQYFGPGTRLTVT.

Concerning this clonotype itself: A much larger clone lies a single base off, so this may be a read error. This chain connects TRBV7-2 to TRBJ2-1; D remains ambiguous. The CDR3 has 9 amino acids. Per the germline V gene, CDR1 is SGHTA and CDR2 is FQGNSA. DNA for the CDR3: TGTGCCAGCAGCTTTGAGCAGTCCTTC. It specifies CASSFEQSF.

This clonotype was observed a handful of times. This sequence may be a read error, since a much larger clone differs from it by one base. The rearrangement joins TRBV9 to TRBJ2-1, with 7 bases lining up with TRBD1. The ends lost 6 bases at V and 0 bases at J; junction bases unmatched: 6. Per germline, CDR1 SGDLS and CDR2 YYNGEE. The CDR3 consists of 15 residues. The CDR3 loop reads CASNPTGSSYNEQFF. For the CDR3, the DNA is TGTGCCAGCAACCCGACAGGGAGCTCCTACAATGAGCAGTTCTTC.

There are many counts of this clonotype. This chain uses TRBV7-2 with TRBJ1-6; D unclear. The CDR3 has 16 amino acids. Germline CDR1 and CDR2: SGHTA and FQGNSA. The V gene lost 5 bases and the J gene lost 3 bases, with 14 bases spanning the gap. The CDR3 DNA reads as TGTGCCAGCAGCCCCGGTGACAATCTCTATAATTCACCCCTCCACTTT. Translated: CASSPGDNLYNSPLHF.

The chain couples TRBV14 to TRBJ2-7, with D possibly TRBD2 on 5 matching bases. Germline V gives CDR1 SGHDN, CDR2 FVKESK. Trimming removed 0 bases at V and 3 bases at J, with 6 bases between. This CDR3 is built from 13 residues. This chain's CDR3 is CASSQDAGYEQYV. The CDR3 bases are TGTGCCAGCAGCCAAGATGCGGGCTACGAGCAGTACGTC.